This T cell receptor (beta chain) was documented in a study of T-cell reconstitution after alpha-beta-depleted transplantation in children. The CDR3 has 13 residues. Germline V gives CDR1 DFQATT, CDR2 SNEGSKA (reference sequence). V dropped 0 bases and J dropped 5 bases, with 10 bases sitting between them. Preparation of the TCRbeta library involved a method that used unique molecular identifiers. TCRdb fed the PCR reads into MiXCR, producing one record per CDR3 protein. This table holds hundreds of thousands of distinct CDR3 sequences, 15% to 20% found once. On this clonotype itself: With a much larger clone just one base away, this may be a read error.

The specimen comprised PBMCs from the stem cell graft donor, sampled from the stem cell graft. The chain uses TRBV20-1 and TRBJ2-5; the D gene is possibly TRBD1 (5 bases). The TCR sequence derives from a human donor who donated a stem cell graft to a child with acute myeloid leukemia. The CDR3 region has the DNA TGCAGTGCTAGAGATCCAGGGATGGAGACCCAGTACTTC. Translation: CSARDPGMETQYF.